These 6 T cell receptor beta chains came from one sample sequenced in a study of blood T cells in healthy people across ages. Through a sample-barcoded 5' primer and a J-beta primer mix, a second PCR was run for about 7 to 12 cycles. TCRdb analysed the 5' RACE reads with MiXCR anew, one entry per CDR3 protein. Of more than 1 million distinct CDR3 sequences listed, over 35% are singletons. Sequencing used blood. The receptors were gathered from a woman aged 60-75 years in good health.

The J gene is TRBJ2-7, the V gene TRBV9; no firm D call. V lost 3 bases, J lost 7 bases, and 14 bases lay in between. Germline loops: CDR1 SGDLS, CDR2 YYNGEE. The CDR3 has 13 amino acids. The CDR3 is CASSGVSPGEQYF. CDR3 nucleotide sequence: TGTGCCAGCAGCGGGGTCTCCCCCGGGGAGCAGTACTTC.

J is TRBJ2-1 and V is TRBV12-3 or TRBV12-4; D is undetermined. Gene TRBJ2-7 matches the end of the DNA better, so the J call may be wrong. There are 14 residues in the CDR3. The CDR3 spells CASSFASYYNEQYF. For the CDR3, the DNA is TGTGCCAGCAGTTTCGCATCCTACTACAATGAGCAGTACTTC.

This clonotype has only a few counts. The chain joins TRBV7-9 to TRBJ2-4; 8 bases match TRBD2. TRBJ2-7 matches the DNA end more closely, so the J call is doubtful. This CDR3 contains 15 residues. CDR1 SEHNR and CDR2 FQNEAQ come from the germline V gene (reference sequence). The CDR3 loop reads CASSLLSSGTYEQYF. The CDR3 bases are TGTGCCAGCAGCTTACTAAGTAGCGGGACTTACGAGCAGTACTTC.

This chain uses TRBV5-6 with TRBJ2-3; TRBD2 agrees at 8 bases. The CDR3 is made up of 15 amino acids. Looked up from germline, CDR1 is SGHDT and CDR2 is YYEEEE. The V and J ends lost 2 bases and 4 bases, in that order; junction bases with no gene match: 6. For the CDR3, the DNA is TGTGCCAGCAGCTTCCCGACTAGCGTGCCAGATACGCAGTATTTT. Translation gives CASSFPTSVPDTQYF.

The chain carries TRBV13 and TRBJ2-3; 7 positions match TRBD2. The CDR3 loop spans 16 amino acids. Germline V gene sequence: CDR1 PRHDT, CDR2 FYEKMQ (reference sequence). V trimming: 7 bases; J trimming: 1 base; junction bases outside the gene matches: 11. CDR3 DNA: TGTGCCAGCACCAGGAAAGTGGCGGGGGGCACAGATACGCAGTATTTT. Translating it yields CASTRKVAGGTDTQYF. The full variable domain, rest sourced from reference TRBV13 and TRBJ2-3, is AAGVIQSPRHLIKEKRETATLKCYPIPRHDTVYWYQQGPGQDPQFLISFYEKMQSDKGSIPDRFSAQQFSDYHSELNMSSLELGDSALYFCASTRKVAGGTDTQYFGPGTRLTVL.

V is TRBV24-1 and J is TRBJ2-7; maybe TRBD2 (6 bases). TRBJ2-5 matches the DNA end more closely, so the J call is doubtful. Germline CDR1 is KGHDR and CDR2 is SFDVKD. CDR3 length equals 13 residues. The CDR3 here is CATSTSNQETQYF. CDR3 sequence (DNA): TGTGCCACCAGCACTAGCAACCAAGAGACCCAGTACTTC.